This TCR beta chain was profiled in a study of blood T cells in healthy people across ages. Study results and limitations: A roughly linear age-dependent decrease characterized TCR beta diversity per million T cells.

On this clonotype itself: Its matching antigen is unknown.

Peripheral blood samples of around 9.5 milliliters were drawn from each donor. A J-beta primer mix and a sample-barcoded 5' primer were used in a second PCR of roughly 6 to 12 cycles. CDR3-containing paired-end reads numbered at least 3 million in each sample. TCRdb re-derived calls from the 5' RACE reads in MiXCR, one entry per CDR3 protein. The table records about 1,600,000 distinct CDR3 sequences, roughly 40% of them present only once. From germline, CDR1 is SGHDN and CDR2 FVKESK. Between the trimmed V and J ends, which lost 9 bases and 3 bases, there was a span of 15 bases. This CDR3 is 13 amino acids long.

The rearrangement joins TRBV14 to TRBJ2-7; D unresolved. This sequence was found in a woman between 18 and 30 years old in good health. Sequences were obtained from blood. The CDR3 DNA reads as TGTGCCAGTACACAGTCCTCCAACTACGAGCAGTACTTC. It specifies CASTQSSNYEQYF.